This T cell receptor (beta chain) was documented in a study of regulatory T cells in long-lasting Graves disease (dated by TCRdb to 2020 to 2023). For context, the study as a whole: Antithyroid drugs had been taken for less than 3 months by newly diagnosed Graves' disease patients. Persistent Graves' disease patients were compared with newly diagnosed Graves' disease patients by peripheral blood TCR sequencing and RNA sequencing. The study was registered as a clinical trial and conducted in China. TCR sequencing covered roughly 13 persistent and 20 or so newly diagnosed Graves' disease patients, 33 samples in total. Points the paper makes about the study in general: Because the primary lesion, thyroid tissue, could not be accessed, the study looked at peripheral blood alone. Sequencing and analysis were limited to the TCR beta chain. Lower TCR Shannon entropy and fewer highly expanded clones were observed in persistent Graves' disease patients than in newly diagnosed patients, which suggested clonal expansion. As a limitation, the authors acknowledged that the small sample size may reduce accuracy. More public clonotypes were shared among persistent patients (roughly 3,000) than among newly diagnosed patients (just under 1,000). Persistent disease showed preferential use of TRBV28, TRBJ1-2 and TRBJ2-5, whereas newly diagnosed disease favored TRBV20-1 and TRBJ2-1.

Explained via the paper, the time point label denotes: newly diagnosed GD, antithyroid drugs for less than 3 months. RNA was extracted from PBMCs in TRIzol for both TCR sequencing and RNA sequencing. The diagnosis of Graves' disease was made according to American Thyroid Association guidelines. Patients were recruited from an endocrinology department in Xi'an, China. Each patient gave roughly 10 milliliters of peripheral blood, collected in an EDTA anticoagulant tube. PBMCs were isolated by Ficoll Paque Plus density gradient separation without further T cell sorting. An Agilent 2100 Bioanalyzer and agarose gel were used to assess RNA quality, and a NanoDrop 2000 was used to measure RNA concentration. V and J lose 6 bases and 3 bases, and a span of 13 bases separates them. The CDR3 numbers 14 residues from cysteine through phenylalanine. The retained sequence is limited to the CDR3, 42 bases, with the frame set at the first base. CDR1 MDHEN and CDR2 SYDVKM were looked up in the germline V gene.

The library was obtained by multiplex PCR. The instrument given in TCRdb is Illumina HiSeq 4000. To build TCR beta libraries, CDR3 regions were amplified by Arm-PCR using iRepertoire HTBI primers. PCR products were gel purified before sequencing. On the authors' methods: Gene usage analysis of CDR3 amino acid clonotypes relied on the 55 to 80 TRBV and 13 to 15 TRBJ segments identified across samples. COPE and FqMerger were used to merge filtered high-quality paired reads into contigs. Contigs were aligned with BLAST to IMGT TRBV, TRBD and TRBJ reference genes, and CDR3 was defined per IMGT. Any clonotype with a frequency above 0.1% was counted as a highly expanded clone. Shannon entropy was used to measure repertoire diversity, and the Gini coefficient was used to measure V-J evenness. Clonotypes shared by more than one individual were considered public. Using fastp at Q25 and MiXCR, TCRdb reprocessed the public reads and kept productive beta chains. Identical CDR3 proteins give one entry, which carries the most common genes and DNA. The V and J calls were determined by TCRdb, not by the authors. In all, the sample holds about 520,000 distinct CDR3 sequences, and more than 10% of those were seen once. Roughly 8.2% of the sample belongs to the ten largest clones.

This clonotype has ten or more counts. Its antigen is not yet known. No quality values exist for individual bases; no much larger clone is one base distant. This same sample was also taken into another study, of T cells in Graves' hyperthyroidism and ophthalmopathy. The second publication reports: Stable Graves' hyperthyroidism was defined as no progression to ophthalmopathy during 18 months of follow-up. Hyperthyroidism patients were newly diagnosed, had a disease duration of under 2 months, and were aged 18 to 65 years. Patients with uncontrolled infections, other autoimmune diseases, pregnancy or lactation were excluded. Clinical symptoms, serum thyroxine and TRAb, thyroid ultrasound, and orbital computed tomography formed the basis for the diagnoses. For the first round of RT-PCR on the TCR CDR3, the HTBI primer set was used together with the Qiagen OneStep RT-PCR kit. Blood samples also contained most of the expanded thyroid clonotypes (frequency above 0.001), which suggests that blood repertoires may reflect thyroid immune responses. In cross-validation, a model built on a 13 V-J signature told ophthalmopathy apart from stable hyperthyroidism with 85% to 90% sensitivity and roughly 82% specificity, and in testing the same model reached 80%/75%. During validation, the model predicted progression to ophthalmopathy a median of around 7 months ahead of onset, with approximately 70% sensitivity and 72.22% specificity. To identify distinguishing TCR V-J signatures, a discovery cohort of about a hundred patients was used, comprising under 45 with Graves' ophthalmopathy and some 57 with stable Graves' hyperthyroidism. Prospective prediction of ophthalmopathy was tested in an independent validation cohort consisting of some 20 hyperthyroidism patients and over 15 patients who later progressed to ophthalmopathy. For training and testing, the 100 or so patients in the discovery cohort were randomly divided in a 7:3 ratio. In addition, the study compared T-cell repertoires in thyroid tissue and in blood from roughly 6 Graves' hyperthyroidism patients. After blood sampling, hyperthyroidism patients were treated with methimazole at a starting dose of 30 mg daily, and ophthalmopathy patients were treated with high-dose intravenous methylprednisolone. Libraries were constructed in a second round of multiplex PCR, after which size selection and purification were carried out. Sequencing of the libraries was done on an Illumina HiSeq2000 using paired-end 100 bp reads. SOAPnuke was used to process the raw data, with reads discarded if the reads contained adapters or uncalled bases, had a mean Phred below 15, or lacked an exact constant-primer or identifier match. COPE v1.2.5 was used to merge the high-quality paired reads, and each unique nucleotide sequence was defined as a clonotype. Clonotypes were aligned to IMGT TRBV, TRBD and TRBJ reference segments using MiTCR v1.1. The analysis included only V-J combinations with a frequency above 0.0001, which together covered 99% to 99.2% of the repertoires. The TCS score was defined as F50 (clonal expansion) divided by E x V (chaos), with BLOSUM62-based TCRdist calculated between CDR3 peptides within each V-J. Welch's t-statistics and random forest reduced 514 V-J features to 10 to 15, which were used in a naive Bayes classifier (R e1071). Sample size was not statistically predetermined, and blinding of investigators to group allocation was not performed. According to the paper, TCR Vbeta CDR3 sequencing was carried out on about 140 peripheral blood samples, which came from more than 40 ophthalmopathy, around 75 hyperthyroidism and about 17 progressor patients.

The sequencing here drew on peripheral blood mononuclear cells (PBMCs), taken at new diagnosis, from a patient treated with antithyroid drugs. The chain joins TRBV28 to TRBJ2-3; the D gene cannot be resolved reliably. The TCR originated in a woman aged 30 to 39 with Graves disease. Donor details come from another sample of the same person, matched by shared clones. CDR3 reads: CASSSVTGTDTQYF. The nucleotide sequence reads as follows: TGTGCCAGCAGCTCCGTTACCGGGACAGATACGCAGTATTTT.